Listed below are T cell receptor beta chains from one sample, sequenced in a study of cytomegalovirus exposure and HLA in healthy donors. Some clones are missing from TCRdb's copy, which holds only in-frame ones; the method was immunoSEQ multiplex PCR. Among 140,000 to 150,000 clones listed, about 70% were seen once. The sequencing sample was made of PBMCs. The receptors shown here come from a man aged 60 to 69 in good health and CMV-seronegative. Both conserved end residues are part of each CDR3. D genes are given only for firm matches. A row's size may be missing; if present it is once, few, many or a size class.

d_call clone_size j_call v_call cdr3_nt cdr3_aa
- - TRBJ2-7 TRBV5-1 TGCGCCAGCAGCTTGGAACCAGGCAGGCTCTACGAGCAGTACTTC CASSLEPGRLYEQYF
- - TRBJ1-2 TRBV28 TGTGCCAGCAGTTTACCGAGTGGGGGGGGCGCAAGCTATGGCTACACCTTC CASSLPSGGGASYGYTF
TRBD2 - TRBJ2-7 TRBV9 TGTGCCAGCAGCTCAGTAAGCGGGAAAGACTACGAGCAGTACTTC CASSSVSGKDYEQYF
TRBD2 - TRBJ2-2 TRBV4-2 TGTGCCAGCAGCCAGAAACTAGCGGGGGGAGACACCGGGGAGCTGTTTTTT CASSQKLAGGDTGELFF
- - TRBJ1-1 TRBV18 TGTGCCAGCTCACCAAGCAGGGAGGTAAGCGGGACTGAAGCTTTCTTT CASSPSREVSGTEAFF
TRBD1 - TRBJ1-1 TRBV5-1 TGCGCCAGCAGCTCGACAGGGGAAGACACTGAAGCTTTCTTT CASSSTGEDTEAFF
TRBD1 - TRBJ1-1 TRBV6-6 TGTGCCAGCACCTCTCAGGGGGGCGCGCGGAACACTGAAGCTTTCTTT CASTSQGGARNTEAFF
TRBD2 - TRBJ2-1 TRBV5-1 TGCGCCAGCAGCTTGGGCGGACTAGAAGGTGAGCAGTTCTTC CASSLGGLEGEQFF
TRBD2 - TRBJ2-3 TRBV7-2 TGTGCCAGCAGCTTACCCAGCGCGGGAGGGCCCACAGATACGCAGTATTTT CASSLPSAGGPTDTQYF
- - TRBJ2-1 TRBV6-5 TGTGCCAGCAGCCCCTACGGGACTCCCAATGAGCAGTTCTTC CASSPYGTPNEQFF
- once TRBJ1-2 TRBV7-2 TGTGCCAGCAGCTTTAGACCGACGGTTGCGGATGGCTACACCTTC CASSFRPTVADGYTF
- few TRBJ1-4 TRBV2 TGTGCCAGCAGGGCCGCCCTTGCAACTAATGAAAAACTGTTTTTT CASRAALATNEKLFF
TRBD1 few TRBJ1-1 TRBV6-4 TGTGCCAGCAGTCTAACAGGGGCCCGCACTGAAGCTTTCTTT CASSLTGARTEAFF
- - TRBJ2-3 TRBV5-1 TGCGCCAGCAGCTCACTACCCTCTAGCCCTAGCACAGATACGCAGTATTTT CASSSLPSSPSTDTQYF
- few TRBJ2-5 TRBV30 TGTGCCTGGTCGCGAGAGACCCAGTACTTC CAWSRETQYF
TRBD2 - TRBJ2-7 TRBV6-1 TGTGCCAGCAGTGAATCGGGCGGCGGGAGGAGCGAGCAGTACTTC CASSESGGGRSEQYF
- few TRBJ2-7 TRBV5-4 TGTGCCAGCAGCGTCCCATTCTACGAGCAGTACTTC CASSVPFYEQYF
- - TRBJ2-1 TRBV19 TGTGCCAGTAGTATCAGGGCAGTATCCTACAATGAGCAGTTCTTC CASSIRAVSYNEQFF
- - TRBJ2-7 TRBV28 TGTGCCAGCAGTTTGTTCTCGACAGCAACCTACGAGCAGTACTTC CASSLFSTATYEQYF
- once TRBJ2-7 TRBV11-3 TGTGCCAGCAGCTTAGATTCGACTTTCTCCTACGAGCAGTACTTC CASSLDSTFSYEQYF
- - TRBJ1-2 TRBV5-1 TGCGCCAGCACCGACATCTCAATGGGGGGGAACTATGGCTACACCTTC CASTDISMGGNYGYTF
- - TRBJ2-3 TRBV7-9 TGTGCCAGCAGCTTAGGATTGGCGGAGAAGGAAACAGATACGCAGTATTTT CASSLGLAEKETDTQYF
- - TRBJ1-1 TRBV2 TGTGCCAGCGGGGCAGGACCATTGAACACTGAAGCTTTCTTT CASGAGPLNTEAFF
- - TRBJ1-1 TRBV9 TGTGCCAGCAGCGTCGGGAGTCTGGGGAACACTGAAGCTTTCTTT CASSVGSLGNTEAFF
TRBD1 - TRBJ2-7 TRBV19 TGTGCCAGTAGTATAGCCGGGACAGGGGGCTCACTATTC CASSIAGTGGSLF
- - TRBJ1-4 TRBV4-3 TGCGCCAGCAGCCAATCTCTTATGACAGTCTCGGGAAAACTGTTTTTT CASSQSLMTVSGKLFF
TRBD1 - TRBJ2-2 TRBV2 TGTGCCAGCAGTCCCGGGACAGACACCGGGGAGCTGTTTTTT CASSPGTDTGELFF
TRBD1 - TRBJ2-4 TRBV28 TGTGCCAGCACCCGACAGGGATCCGCCAAAAACATTCAGTACTTC CASTRQGSAKNIQYF
TRBD1 - TRBJ2-7 TRBV5-1 TGCGCCAGCAGCTCACGACAGGGGGCCTACGAGCAGTACTTC CASSSRQGAYEQYF
TRBD2 - TRBJ2-3 TRBV19 TGTGCCAGTACCCTAAGGCTGGGGAGGGCAGATACGCAGTATTTT CASTLRLGRADTQYF
TRBD2 - TRBJ2-1 TRBV5-1 TGCGCCAGCAGCGGATACGGGACTAGCGGGGATAACAATGAGCAGTTCTTC CASSGYGTSGDNNEQFF
- - TRBJ2-3 TRBV7-6 TGTGCCAGCAGCTTAGGCAGTAGCGGTTTTACCACAGATACGCAGTATTTT CASSLGSSGFTTDTQYF
TRBD2 - TRBJ2-3 TRBV2 TGTGCCAGCAAGGACCCTAGCGGGACAACAGATACGCAGTATTTT CASKDPSGTTDTQYF